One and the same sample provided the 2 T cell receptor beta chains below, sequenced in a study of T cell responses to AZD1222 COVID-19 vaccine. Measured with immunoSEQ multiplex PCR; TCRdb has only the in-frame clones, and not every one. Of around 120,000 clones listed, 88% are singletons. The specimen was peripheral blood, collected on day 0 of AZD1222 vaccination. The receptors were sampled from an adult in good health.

The CDR3 loop reads CASSLDRNNQPQHF. The CDR3 region has the DNA TGTGCCAGCAGCCTCGACCGAAACAATCAGCCCCAGCATTTT. This chain connects TRBV11-2 to TRBJ1-5; D is uncertain. This CDR3 comprises 14 residues. V lost 5 bases to trimming and J lost 3 bases, with 11 bases between them. Germline CDR1 is SGHAT and CDR2 is FQNNGV.

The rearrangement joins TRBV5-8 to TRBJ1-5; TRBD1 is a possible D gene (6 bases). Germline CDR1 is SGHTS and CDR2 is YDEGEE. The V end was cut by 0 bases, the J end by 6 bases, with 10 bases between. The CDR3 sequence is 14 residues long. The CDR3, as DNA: TGTGCCAGCAGCTTGGTGGGGGCCGGTCAGCCCCAGCATTTT. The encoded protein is CASSLVGAGQPQHF.